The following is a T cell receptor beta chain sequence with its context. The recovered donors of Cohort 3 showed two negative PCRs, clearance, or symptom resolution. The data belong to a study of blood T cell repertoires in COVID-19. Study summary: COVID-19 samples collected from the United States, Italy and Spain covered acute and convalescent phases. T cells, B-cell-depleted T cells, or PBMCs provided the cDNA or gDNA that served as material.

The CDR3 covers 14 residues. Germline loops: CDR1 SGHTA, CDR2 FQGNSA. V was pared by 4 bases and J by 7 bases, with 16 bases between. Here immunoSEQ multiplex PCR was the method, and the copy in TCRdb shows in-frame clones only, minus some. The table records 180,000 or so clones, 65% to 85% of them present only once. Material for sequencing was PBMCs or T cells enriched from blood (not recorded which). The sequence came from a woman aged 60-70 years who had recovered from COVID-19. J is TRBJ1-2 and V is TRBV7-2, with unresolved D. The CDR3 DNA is TGTGCCAGCAGCTCCCCCTCAGCCCCGGGTGGCTACACCTTC. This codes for CASSSPSAPGGYTF.